This record looks at one T cell receptor beta chain sequence and its context. Its antigen is unidentified. Treatment of the sample: 19 received Ad26.COV2.S at low or high dose, single or two shots; about five received placebo; per-sample allocation not given. Sampling was performed 63 days after the first vaccine or placebo injection. Germline V gene data show CDR1 as SGHTA and CDR2 as FQGNSA. The CDR3 covers 13 residues. Trimming took 10 bases from V and 4 from J, leaving 16 bases between them. This sample is drawn from a study of Ad26.COV2.S vaccination and SARS-CoV-2 variants. Study-wide results and limits: Vaccine and placebo recipients had comparable breadth of non-spike TCRs. CD8+ and CD4+ T cells specific for spike reportedly responded with substantial breadth after vaccination.

Some clones are missing from TCRdb's copy, which holds only in-frame ones; the method was immunoSEQ multiplex PCR. The sample has 300,000 to 450,000 clones; 80% to 90% are singletons. This chain connects TRBV7-2 to TRBJ2-5; tentative D call: TRBD2 (6 bases). This specimen consisted of peripheral blood, obtained in a trial of Ad26.COV2.S vaccine versus placebo. The clonotype was recovered from a person between 18 and 65 years old who received the Ad26.COV2.S COVID-19 vaccine or a placebo. The CDR3 here is CATTDSGVETQYF. In nucleotides, the CDR3 is TGTGCCACCACGGATTCGGGAGTAGAGACCCAGTACTTC.